This entry lists 28 T cell receptor beta chains sequenced from one sample in a study of OX40 agonist ivuxolimab in advanced cancers. Sequencing was performed with immunoSEQ multiplex PCR; in TCRdb, only in-frame clones are kept and a portion is missing. The sample comprises roughly 110,000 clones, about nine tenths of which are singletons, and around 0.48% rests with the top ten. Specimen: CD4+ or CD8+ T cells sorted from blood, collected in a trial of the OX40 agonist ivuxolimab. All receptors come from an adult with an advanced solid tumor such as melanoma, head and neck, liver or kidney cancer.

The rearrangement joins TRBV14 to TRBJ2-3; D is possibly TRBD2 (5 bases). This CDR3 has 16 residues. Germline values: CDR1 SGHDN, CDR2 FVKESK. The V and J ends lost 4 bases and 7 bases respectively, with 21 bases between them. The CDR3 spells CASSPTTLVPPNTQYF. CDR3 coding DNA: TGTGCCAGCAGCCCGACGACACTAGTCCCGCCGAATACGCAGTATTTT. Combining the CDR3 with reference TRBV14 and TRBJ2-3 gives the whole variable domain EAGVTQFPSHSVIEKGQTVTLRCDPISGHDNLYWYRRVMGKEIKFLLHFVKESKQDESGMPNNRFLAERTGGTYSTLKVQPAELEDSGVYFCASSPTTLVPPNTQYFGPGTRLTVL.

The rearrangement uses TRBV10-3 and TRBJ1-4; TRBD1 might be the D (5 bases). The CDR3 extends over 13 amino acids. Per the germline V gene, CDR1 is ENHRY and CDR2 is SYGVKD. The V end lost 10 bases, the J end lost 6 bases, and 15 bases lay between the germline ends. The CDR3 nucleotides read TGTGCCACGGCCGGCAGGGATGATGAAAAACTGTTTTTT. Translated: CATAGRDDEKLFF.

The chain is built from TRBV18 and TRBJ2-5; a possible D gene is TRBD2 (6 bases). Germline lookup yields CDR1 KGHSH and CDR2 LQKENI. The CDR3 totals 16 residues. Trimming pared 8 bases from V and 2 bases from J, leaving 21 bases between. CDR3: CASTTSSRGGQETQYF. The CDR3, as DNA: TGTGCCAGCACAACTAGCTCCCGGGGCGGACAAGAGACCCAGTACTTC.

The rearrangement joins TRBV4-3 to TRBJ2-3, with D hard to call. In germline, CDR1 is LGHNA, CDR2 YSLEER. The CDR3 totals 13 residues. Between the trimmed V and J ends, which lost 4 bases and 4 bases, there was a span of 9 bases. The chain's CDR3 is CASSPATADTQYF. CDR3 sequence (DNA): TGCGCCAGCAGCCCAGCCACGGCAGATACGCAGTATTTT.

The chain links TRBV21-1 to TRBJ2-7; the table's D call TRBD2 went unverified against the DNA. TRBV21-1 corresponds to a pseudogene. This CDR3 is 17 amino acids long. CDR3: CASSKEAEGPFSYEQYF. Here the CDR3 DNA reads TGTGCCAGCAGCAAAGAGGCAGAGGGCCCCTTCTCCTACGAGCAGTACTTC.

V is TRBV11-2 and J is TRBJ1-2; D gene unclear. CDR1 is SGHAT, CDR2 FQNNGV, per germline. Trimming stripped 5 bases from V and 1 base from J, with 17 bases between. This CDR3 has 16 amino acids. The CDR3 spells CASSQTGIGINYGYTF. In DNA, the CDR3 is TGTGCCAGCAGCCAGACCGGGATTGGGATTAACTATGGCTACACCTTC. Based on the CDR3 plus reference TRBV11-2 and TRBJ1-2, the full variable domain is EAGVAQSPRYKIIEKRQSVAFWCNPISGHATLYWYQQILGQGPKLLIQFQNNGVVDDSQLPKDRFSAERLKGVDSTLKIQPAKLEDSAVYLCASSQTGIGINYGYTFGSGTRLTVV.

The chain has TRBV7-9 and TRBJ1-6; no clear D. The CDR3 length is 12 residues. In germline, CDR1 is SEHNR, CDR2 FQNEAQ (reference sequence). V lost 5 bases and J 7 bases, leaving 6 bases between the germline ends. The DNA for the CDR3 is TGTGCCAGCAGCCTTATAAATTCACCCCTCCACTTT. Protein product: CASSLINSPLHF.

This clone occurred once. J is TRBJ2-1 and V is TRBV5-1; 8 nucleotides agree with TRBD1. The junction had 13 bases not matched to a gene; V was cut back by 4 bases and J by 10 bases. Germline CDR1 is SGHRS and CDR2 is YFSETQ. The CDR3 is made up of 15 amino acids. The CDR3 bases are TGCGCCAGCAGCCTGACAGGGGCCCTCTCAGGGGAGCAGTTCTTC. Translation: CASSLTGALSGEQFF.

The chain combines TRBV7-8 with TRBJ1-5, with a weak D call TRBD1 (5 bases). V shed 5 bases and J shed 0 bases, with 23 bases lying between them. CDR3 length equals 19 residues. The V gene's germline CDR1 is SGHVS and CDR2 FQNEAQ. The CDR3 loop is CASSMPGRVAGDSNQPQHF. The CDR3 nucleotides are TGTGCCAGCAGCATGCCCGGCCGGGTCGCGGGGGATAGCAATCAGCCCCAGCATTTT.

The chain uses TRBV5-3 and TRBJ1-6, with TRBD1 matching 9 bases. TRBV5-3 falls under the ORF class, with uncertain function. J was trimmed by 12 bases and V by 0 bases; bases with no gene match: 1. This CDR3 region has 13 residues. CDR3 residues: CARSLGQGGPLHF. CDR3 sequence (DNA): TGTGCCAGAAGCTTGGGACAGGGGGGACCCCTCCACTTT.

V and J are TRBV5-5 and TRBJ1-6, with TRBD1 matching over 9 bases. The germline CDR1 and CDR2 sequences are SGHKS and YYEKEE (reference sequence). Trimming took 3 bases from V and 8 from J; bases not matched to a gene: 15. CDR3 length: 18 residues. Written as DNA, the CDR3 is TGTGCCAGCAGCTCCTCGACTCGAAGGGACAGGGAGTATTCACCCCTCCACTTT. Translation gives CASSSSTRRDREYSPLHF.

This clone turned up a few times. The chain carries TRBV6-1 and TRBJ1-2, with 10 bases lining up with TRBD1. Germline V CDR1 and CDR2: MNHNS, SASEGT. V shed 0 bases and J 8 bases; nucleotides not matched to a gene: 0. This CDR3 is built from 13 residues. The CDR3 protein is CASSEAGQGGYTF. CDR3 bases: TGTGCCAGCAGTGAAGCGGGACAGGGGGGCTACACCTTC.

This clone was found once. The chain carries TRBV19 and TRBJ1-1; D uncertain. V shed 8 bases and J shed 2 bases, with 15 bases lying between them. Looked up from germline, CDR1 is LNHDA and CDR2 is SQIVND (reference sequence). This CDR3 comprises 14 residues. CDR3 nucleotide sequence: TGTGCCAGTGACCACGGAAGGGTCAACACTGAAGCTTTCTTT. It specifies CASDHGRVNTEAFF.

V usage is TRBV5-4 and J usage is TRBJ1-1; D uncertain. Trimming removed 4 bases from V and 0 bases from J, with 7 bases in between. Germline V lookup: CDR1 SGHNT, CDR2 YYREEE (reference sequence). The CDR3 contains 13 residues. The CDR3 is CASSTVVNTEAFF. In DNA form, the CDR3 reads TGTGCCAGCAGCACGGTAGTGAACACTGAAGCTTTCTTT.

The V gene is TRBV6-1, the J gene TRBJ1-1; 7 nucleotides match TRBD1. There are 15 residues in the CDR3. Germline lookup yields CDR1 MNHNS and CDR2 SASEGT. V lost 11 bases to trimming and J lost 2 bases; unmatched junction nucleotides: 14. CDR3 protein: CACQGEGVGNTEAFF. Written as DNA, the CDR3 is TGTGCCTGCCAGGGGGAGGGGGTCGGAAACACTGAAGCTTTCTTT.

For this clone: Other DNA sequences in the same sample also yield this CDR3. This chain uses TRBV5-1 with TRBJ2-7; D is ambiguous. Trimming cost V 0 bases and J 3 bases, with 4 bases left between them. This CDR3 has 12 amino acids. Germline CDR1 reads SGHRS; CDR2 reads YFSETQ. CDR3 protein: CASSLGGYEQYF. DNA for the CDR3: TGCGCCAGCAGCTTGGGGGGCTACGAGCAGTACTTC.

The chain couples TRBV6-1 to TRBJ2-2; 9 bases are shared with TRBD2. The germline V gene encodes CDR1 MNHNS and CDR2 SASEGT. The CDR3 runs to 15 residues. Trimming took 7 bases from V and 5 from J; bases not matched to a gene: 8. The CDR3 sequence: CASTFLAGETGELFF. CDR3 bases: TGTGCCAGCACTTTCTTAGCGGGGGAAACCGGGGAGCTGTTTTTT.

The chain combines TRBV18 with TRBJ1-6; D might be TRBD1 (6 bases). The germline V gene encodes CDR1 KGHSH and CDR2 LQKENI. The ends were cut back, 4 bases at V and 6 bases at J, with 10 bases in the middle. The CDR3 sequence is 14 residues long. CDR3 bases: TGTGCCAGCTCACAGGGGGATACTAATTCACCCCTCCACTTT. Protein: CASSQGDTNSPLHF. The full variable domain, in which reference TRBV18 and TRBJ1-6 provide the parts outside the CDR3, is NAGVMQNPRHLVRRRGQEARLRCSPMKGHSHVYWYRQLPEEGLKFMVYLQKENIIDESGMPKERFSAEFPKEGPSILRIQQVVRGDSAAYFCASSQGDTNSPLHFGNGTRLTVT.

This chain connects TRBV5-6 to TRBJ2-7; tentatively, D is TRBD2 (5 bases). Germline CDR1 SGHDT, CDR2 YYEEEE. This CDR3 has 12 residues. The ends were cut back, 6 bases at V and 6 bases at J, with 13 bases in the middle. The CDR3, as DNA: TGTGCCAGCACTTCCGGCGCGGGCGAGCAGTACTTC. It is translated as CASTSGAGEQYF.

The chain uses TRBV10-3 and TRBJ2-7; TRBD1 matches 9 bases. Germline CDR1 reads ENHRY; CDR2 reads SYGVKD. This CDR3 has 14 amino acids. V gave up 6 bases and J gave up 3 bases; unmatched junction bases: 6. The CDR3 DNA reads as TGTGCCATCAGGGCCGGGACAGGGATCTACGAGCAGTACTTC. It specifies CAIRAGTGIYEQYF.

This sequence joins TRBV28 and TRBJ2-1; 7 positions agree with TRBD2. Germline trimming cut 2 bases from V and 3 bases from J; bases unmatched to any gene: 1. This CDR3 region has 14 residues. Looked up from germline, CDR1 is MDHEN and CDR2 is SYDVKM. CDR3 sequence: CASSLAGDYNEQFF. The CDR3 DNA follows: TGTGCCAGCAGTTTAGCGGGGGACTACAATGAGCAGTTCTTC.

This chain connects TRBV21-1 to TRBJ2-4; the table's D call TRBD1 went unverified against the DNA. TRBV21-1 is a pseudogene locus. CDR3 length: 14 amino acids. The CDR3 DNA follows: TGTGCCAGCAGCCCGAGGGCAGGGGCGAACATTCAGTACTTC. It specifies CASSPRAGANIQYF.

V and J are TRBV15 and TRBJ1-6; D is unclear. Trimming cost V 0 bases and J 9 bases, with 9 bases left between them. The CDR3 has 14 amino acids. Germline V CDR1 and CDR2: LNHNV, YYDKDF (reference sequence). CDR3 loop: CATSRDRDSSPLHF. CDR3 DNA: TGTGCCACCAGCAGAGACCGGGATAGTTCACCCCTCCACTTT.

V gene TRBV27 combines with J gene TRBJ1-5, with a possible D match to TRBD1 (5 bases). The CDR3 spans 15 residues. Germline loops: CDR1 MNHEY, CDR2 SMNVEV (reference sequence). V was trimmed by 6 bases and J by 2 bases, leaving 14 bases between them. CDR3 protein: CASSSGGGGNQPQHF. DNA of the CDR3: TGTGCCAGCAGCTCCGGGGGGGGAGGCAATCAGCCCCAGCATTTT.

This clone came up once. This sequence joins TRBV10-1 and TRBJ2-1; D unclear. The V end lost 2 bases, the J end lost 15 bases, and 8 bases lay between the germline ends. Germline V CDR1 and CDR2: WNHNN, SYGVQD (reference sequence). The CDR3 length is 10 residues. CDR3 protein: CASSESAGFF. The DNA for the CDR3 is TGCGCCAGCAGTGAGAGTGCAGGGTTCTTC.

This clone has only a few counts. The rearrangement uses TRBV7-9 and TRBJ1-5; maybe TRBD1 (5 bases). CDR1 and CDR2 from the germline V gene are SEHNR and FQNEAQ (reference sequence). V was shortened by 3 bases and J by 0 bases, with 6 bases between the two germline ends. This CDR3 region has 14 residues. The CDR3 loop reads CASSLGDSNQPQHF. In nucleotides, the CDR3 is TGTGCCAGCAGCTTGGGGGATAGCAATCAGCCCCAGCATTTT.

This clone showed up just once. The V gene is TRBV7-2, the J gene TRBJ2-7; 7 bases match TRBD1. From germline, CDR1 is SGHTA and CDR2 FQGNSA. CDR3 length: 14 amino acids. V shed 5 bases, J shed 2 bases, and the junction held 6 bases outside the gene matches. The CDR3: CASSPRDRTYEQYF. Here the CDR3 DNA reads TGTGCCAGCAGCCCTCGGGACAGAACCTACGAGCAGTACTTC.

The rearrangement joins TRBV30 to TRBJ2-7; D is perhaps TRBD1 or TRBD2 (7 bases each). The CDR3 length is 15 residues. Germline V gene lookup returns CDR1 GTSNPN and CDR2 SVGIG (reference sequence). V shed 2 bases and J shed 1 base, with 15 bases lying between them. In nucleotides, the CDR3 is TGTGCCTGGAGTAGGGGAGGGGGCCTATCCTACGAGCAGTACTTC. This translates into CAWSRGGGLSYEQYF.